One sample yielded the 19 T cell receptor beta chains listed below, sequenced in a study of T cells in Graves' hyperthyroidism and ophthalmopathy. Amplified TCR beta CDR3 regions derived from RNA transcripts. Using the HTBI primer set, a first-round RT-PCR was run on the TCR CDR3. TCRdb called the multiplex PCR reads again in MiXCR, with one record for every CDR3 protein. The table has roughly 580,000 distinct CDR3 sequences, 46% seen once. Material for sequencing was peripheral blood or thyroid tissue (not recorded which). These receptors all come from a woman aged 18 to 35 with Graves' hyperthyroidism.

This rearrangement joins TRBV7-9 to TRBJ1-1, with D perhaps matching TRBD1 (6 bases). The CDR3 is 14 residues long. Germline loops: CDR1 SEHNR, CDR2 FQNEAQ (reference sequence). The V and J ends lost 2 bases and 3 bases respectively, with 10 bases between them. The chain's CDR3 is CASSLQGWDTEAFF. The CDR3 nucleotides read TGTGCCAGCAGCTTACAGGGGTGGGACACTGAAGCTTTCTTT.

This clonotype occurred a few times. The chain couples TRBV7-3 to TRBJ2-2, with D perhaps TRBD2 (6 bases). The V gene lost 6 bases and the J gene lost 0 bases, with 8 bases spanning the gap. The CDR3 has 14 amino acids. Per the germline V gene, CDR1 is SGHTA and CDR2 is FQGTGA. CDR3 in DNA: TGTGCCAGCAGTTGGGGGGCGAACACCGGGGAGCTGTTTTTT. Its translation: CASSWGANTGELFF.

This clonotype was detected a few times. The chain links TRBV10-3 to TRBJ2-5; D is unclear. CDR3 length equals 15 residues. Per the germline V gene, CDR1 is ENHRY and CDR2 is SYGVKD. V was cut by 3 bases and J by 1 base, with 12 bases left in between. CDR3: CAISDIEESQETQYF. The CDR3 nucleotides are TGTGCCATCAGTGATATAGAGGAAAGCCAAGAGACCCAGTACTTC.

A remark on this clonotype: Compared with germline, one end of the junction differs, possibly owing to a read error. V gene TRBV11-2 combines with J gene TRBJ1-2; a possible D gene is TRBD1 (5 bases). The CDR3 is made up of 14 amino acids. Per the germline V gene, CDR1 is SGHAT and CDR2 is FQNNGV. DNA for the CDR3: TGTGCCAGCAGCGCGGCCCAGGGTAACTATGGCCACACCTTC. Protein product: CASSAAQGNYGHTF.

The chain uses TRBV7-2 and TRBJ1-1, with 7 bases matching TRBD1. This CDR3 is 12 amino acids long. J gave up 12 bases and V 5 bases, and 9 bases lay outside the gene matches. The germline V gene has CDR1 SGHTA and CDR2 FQGNSA. CDR3 sequence (DNA): TGTGCCAGCAGCCAAGTAAGGGACAGAACTTTCTTT. The encoded protein is CASSQVRDRTFF.

The gene calls are TRBV2 and TRBJ1-4; unclear D gene. The CDR3 runs to 17 residues. Per germline, CDR1 SNHLY and CDR2 FYNNEI. The V gene lost 4 bases and the J gene lost 4 bases, with 19 bases spanning the gap. CDR3 amino acids: CASSGRRLDQFNEKLFF. CDR3 in DNA: TGTGCCAGCAGTGGCCGGAGGTTGGACCAATTTAATGAAAAACTGTTTTTT.

This clonotype was recorded once. This chain joins TRBV29-1 and TRBJ2-6; 7 bases agree with TRBD1. V was pared by 6 bases and J by 4 bases, with 9 bases of the junction left unmatched. This CDR3 region has 15 residues. Germline-derived CDR1 and CDR2 are SQVTM and ANQGSEA. The CDR3: CSVGQAGSGANVLTF. CDR3 nucleotide sequence: TGCAGCGTAGGACAGGCGGGTTCCGGGGCCAACGTCCTGACTTTC.

In the case of this clonotype: A much larger clone sits a single nucleotide away, making a read error possible. This rearrangement joins TRBV2 to TRBJ2-7; no definite D call. Germline values: CDR1 SNHLY, CDR2 FYNNEI. V lost 3 bases and J 0 bases, leaving 9 bases between the germline ends. CDR3 length: 14 residues. This CDR3 is CASSDLVNSYEQYF. DNA for the CDR3: TGTGCCAGCAGTGATTTGGTGAACTCCTACGAGCAGTACTTC.

Comment on this clonotype: One end of the junction fails to match germline, which may point to a read error. The genes are TRBV7-2 and TRBJ2-5; 12 nucleotides agree with TRBD2. Germline assignment: CDR1 SGHTA and CDR2 FQGNSA. The CDR3 covers 16 residues. In nucleotides, the CDR3 is TGCGCCAGCAGCTCGGGAGGACTAGCGGGACAAGAGACCCAGTACTTC. It encodes CASSSGGLAGQETQYF.

This clonotype showed up just a few times. The chain has TRBV19 and TRBJ1-1, with D unresolved. The V end was cut by 5 bases, the J end by 8 bases, with 18 bases between. Germline V gene sequence: CDR1 LNHDA, CDR2 SQIVND (reference sequence). CDR3 length: 14 residues. The DNA of the CDR3 is TGTGCCAGTAGTCCTAACCGGGCAGTTGAAGAAGCTTTCTTT. Its protein product is CASSPNRAVEEAFF.

This clonotype was detected ten times or more. In nucleotides, the CDR3 is TGTGCCACCAGCAGAGCGGCAGGGGGCTCCAATCAGCCCCAGCATTTT. This encodes CATSRAAGGSNQPQHF. The chain couples TRBV15 to TRBJ1-5, with TRBD1 matching 8 bases. The germline gives CDR1 LNHNV, CDR2 YYDKDF (reference sequence). The CDR3 totals 16 residues. V was clipped by 1 base and J by 3 bases; unmatched bases: 5.

The chain uses TRBV7-9 and TRBJ2-5, with 8 bases identical to TRBD1. CDR3 length: 14 residues. Trimming took 5 bases from V and 4 from J; bases not matched to a gene: 6. The germline V gene has CDR1 SEHNR and CDR2 FQNEAQ (reference sequence). The CDR3 sequence is CASSRTGLGETQYF. CDR3 coding DNA: TGTGCCAGCAGCCGGACAGGGTTGGGAGAGACCCAGTACTTC. The complete variable domain, with remaining parts taken from reference TRBV7-9 and TRBJ2-5, reads DTGVSQNPRHKITKRGQNVTFRCDPISEHNRLYWYRQTLGQGPEFLTYFQNEAQLEKSRLLSDRFSAERPKGSFSTLEIQRTEQGDSAMYLCASSRTGLGETQYFGPGTRLLVL.

This clonotype was recorded at least ten times. The V gene is TRBV2, the J gene TRBJ1-6, with unresolved D. The V gene's germline CDR1 is SNHLY and CDR2 FYNNEI. The CDR3 covers 14 residues. V lost 1 base, J lost 9 bases, and 10 bases lay in between. The CDR3 bases are TGTGCCAGCAGTGAAGAAGCGCGGAGTTCACCCCTCCACTTT. This encodes CASSEEARSSPLHF.

This clonotype came up many times. The J gene is TRBJ2-5, the V gene TRBV29-1, with TRBD2 matching over 12 bases. This CDR3 is 15 amino acids long. From germline, CDR1 is SQVTM and CDR2 ANQGSEA. V shed 1 base, J shed 2 bases, and the junction held 2 bases outside the gene matches. The CDR3 DNA reads as TGCAGCGTTGAAGGCGGACTAGCGGGACAAGAGACCCAGTACTTC. This translates into CSVEGGLAGQETQYF. The whole variable domain, remainder taken from reference TRBV29-1 and TRBJ2-5, is SAVISQKPSRDICQRGTSLTIQCQVDSQVTMMFWYRQQPGQSLTLIATANQGSEATYESGFVIDKFPISRPNLTFSTLTVSNMSPEDSSIYLCSVEGGLAGQETQYFGPGTRLLVL.

This clonotype was seen repeatedly, ten times or more. The rearrangement joins TRBV24-1 to TRBJ1-5; maybe TRBD1 (6 bases). V was shortened by 3 bases and J by 4 bases, with 12 bases between the two germline ends. Germline CDR1 KGHDR, CDR2 SFDVKD. The CDR3 consists of 15 residues. CDR3 residues: CATSDTRQANQPQHF. In nucleotides, the CDR3 is TGTGCCACCAGTGATACTCGACAGGCTAATCAGCCCCAGCATTTT.

The rearrangement links TRBV20-1 to TRBJ2-7; TRBD2 agrees at 15 bases. From germline, CDR1 is DFQATT and CDR2 SNEGSKA (reference sequence). V trimming: 5 bases; J trimming: 1 base; junction bases outside the gene matches: 3. The CDR3 has 15 residues. The CDR3: CSAGGTSGRSYEQYF. The CDR3 DNA is TGCAGTGCTGGTGGGACTAGCGGGAGGTCCTACGAGCAGTACTTC.

The chain combines TRBV2 with TRBJ2-5, with TRBD2 matching over 15 bases. The CDR3 loop spans 16 amino acids. CDR1 is SNHLY, CDR2 FYNNEI, per germline. V lost 5 bases and J lost 5; bases outside the gene matches: 6. The CDR3 sequence: CASSLRTSGRAETQYF. CDR3 nucleotides: TGTGCCAGCAGTCTCCGGACTAGCGGGAGGGCCGAGACCCAGTACTTC.

This clonotype appeared a single time. The chain couples TRBV2 to TRBJ1-6; 8 bases agree with TRBD1. Germline V gene data show CDR1 as SNHLY and CDR2 as FYNNEI. The CDR3 loop spans 14 amino acids. With 6 bases clipped from V and 7 bases from J, the junction kept 5 bases outside the gene matches. The CDR3 coding sequence is TGTGCCAGCAGGACAGGGGCAGACAATTCACCCCTCCACTTT. It yields the protein CASRTGADNSPLHF.

The sample holds many counts of this clonotype. The chain combines TRBV10-3 with TRBJ1-2, with TRBD1 matching over 8 bases. From germline, CDR1 is ENHRY and CDR2 SYGVKD. This CDR3 spans 13 amino acids. Germline trimming cut 6 bases from V and 8 bases from J; bases unmatched to any gene: 8. DNA for the CDR3: TGTGCCATCAGCAGACAGGGGCAGGAGGGCTACACCTTC. This gives the protein CAISRQGQEGYTF.